This T cell receptor beta chain came from a study of T-cell reconstitution after alpha-beta-depleted transplantation in children. It was with unique molecular identifiers that the TCRbeta library was prepared. TCRdb redid the calling of the PCR reads with MiXCR, one entry per CDR3 protein. The sample contains around 200,000 distinct CDR3 sequences, around 10% of which appear only once. CDR3 length: 16 amino acids. Unmatched junction bases numbered 12, after V lost 4 bases and J lost 4 bases. Germline CDR1 reads SGHRS; CDR2 reads YFSETQ. This chain joins TRBV5-1 and TRBJ2-7, with TRBD2 matching over 9 bases. This specimen consisted of PBMCs from the stem cell graft donor, obtained from the stem cell graft. This sequence originates from a human donor who donated a stem cell graft to a child with acute lymphoblastic leukemia. The CDR3 sequence: CASSLGRGGLRYEQYF. CDR3 sequence (DNA): TGCGCCAGCAGCCTGGGGCGGGGGGGACTTCGTTACGAGCAGTACTTC.